The next 23 T cell receptor beta chains were all read from a single sample in a study of T cells in localized non-small cell lung cancer. Clones were read by immunoSEQ multiplex PCR, and TCRdb kept only the in-frame ones, dropping some. The sample shows 20,000 to 25,000 clones, about 90% of them seen only once. The specimen comprised PBMCs, sampled before any cancer treatment. Source of these receptors: a man aged 40 to 70 with stage II squamous cell lung carcinoma.

On this clone itself: This specimen includes other DNA sequences encoding the same CDR3. The V and J genes are TRBV5-1 and TRBJ2-5, with D perhaps TRBD1 or TRBD2 (5 bases each). Germline lookup yields CDR1 SGHRS and CDR2 YFSETQ. The CDR3 consists of 14 residues. Trimming removed 4 bases at V and 1 base at J, with 11 bases between. CDR3 sequence: CASSRETGQETQYF. CDR3 nucleotide sequence: TGCGCCAGCAGCCGGGAAACAGGCCAAGAGACCCAGTACTTC.

This clone appeared once. The CDR3 here is CASSVGTDSYEQYF. The CDR3 DNA is TGTGCCAGCAGCGTAGGAACAGATTCCTACGAGCAGTACTTC. The gene calls are TRBV9 and TRBJ2-7, with unresolved D. The germline CDR1 and CDR2 sequences are SGDLS and YYNGEE. The V gene lost 0 bases and the J gene lost 1 base, with 8 bases spanning the gap. The CDR3 covers 14 residues.

The rearrangement links TRBV5-4 to TRBJ1-1; D is possibly TRBD1 (5 bases). Germline CDR1 and CDR2: SGHNT and YYREEE (reference sequence). Trimming shortened V by 0 bases and J by 3 bases, and 12 bases separated the two germline ends. The CDR3 spans 15 residues. CDR3 in DNA: TGTGCCAGCAGCTTGGGGCTACAGGACGACACTGAAGCTTTCTTT. Amino acid sequence: CASSLGLQDDTEAFF.

This clone has a single count. V and J are TRBV7-6 and TRBJ2-6; TRBD2 is a possible D gene (6 bases). The CDR3 totals 17 residues. Germline values: CDR1 SGHVS, CDR2 FNYEAQ. The V end was cut by 3 bases, the J end by 2 bases, with 14 bases between. CDR3 coding DNA: TGTGCCAGCAGCTTGCAACCCCGCGGGGCTGGGGCCAACGTCCTGACTTTC. It codes for CASSLQPRGAGANVLTF.

V usage is TRBV9 and J usage is TRBJ2-6; tentatively, D is TRBD2 (5 bases). Per germline, CDR1 SGDLS and CDR2 YYNGEE. V lost 4 bases to trimming and J lost 2 bases, with 10 bases between them. The CDR3 is 15 residues long. The CDR3 region has the DNA TGTGCCAGCAGCCCCAGCGGTCCTGGGGCCAACGTCCTGACTTTC. This codes for CASSPSGPGANVLTF.

This clone came up once. The chain carries TRBV18 and TRBJ1-3; D gene ambiguous. Germline loops: CDR1 KGHSH, CDR2 LQKENI. CDR3 length equals 16 residues. V was shortened by 0 bases and J by 2 bases, with 11 bases between the two germline ends. CDR3 residues: CASSPPPIAAGNTIYF. As DNA, the CDR3 is TGTGCCAGCTCACCACCCCCCATCGCCGCTGGAAACACCATATATTTT.

J is TRBJ1-2 and V is TRBV27; TRBD1 might be the D (6 bases). V was shortened by 5 bases and J by 4 bases, with 20 bases between the two germline ends. This CDR3 is 16 amino acids long. Germline V gene data show CDR1 as MNHEY and CDR2 as SMNVEV (reference sequence). CDR3 sequence reads: CASSTRQTGRTYGYTF. For the CDR3, the DNA is TGTGCCAGCAGTACGCGTCAGACAGGAAGGACCTATGGCTACACCTTC.

This chain links TRBV18 with TRBJ2-7; D not resolved. Germline assignment: CDR1 KGHSH and CDR2 LQKENI. The CDR3 is 11 residues long. The ends were cut back, 8 bases at V and 3 bases at J, with 8 bases in the middle. The DNA for the CDR3 is TGTGCCAGCACTATAGACTACGAGCAGTACTTC. Amino acids: CASTIDYEQYF.

This chain links TRBV6-5 with TRBJ2-7; tentatively, D is TRBD1 (6 bases). V was cut by 7 bases and J by 1 base, with 17 bases left in between. Germline lookup yields CDR1 MNHEY and CDR2 SVGAGI. CDR3 length: 15 amino acids. The CDR3 loop is CASNPGTHSSYEQYF. CDR3 DNA: TGTGCCAGCAATCCCGGGACACATAGTTCCTACGAGCAGTACTTC.

V and J are TRBV7-6 and TRBJ2-7; D possibly corresponds to TRBD1 (5 bases). The germline gives CDR1 SGHVS, CDR2 FNYEAQ. CDR3 length: 13 residues. The germline V and J ends were trimmed by 5 bases and 0 bases, with 8 bases remaining between them. The DNA for the CDR3 is TGTGCCAGCAGCCGTGGGGCCTCCTACGAGCAGTACTTC. The encoded protein is CASSRGASYEQYF. Full variable domain (missing parts from reference TRBV7-6 and TRBJ2-7): GAGVSQSPRYKVTKRGQDVALRCDPISGHVSLYWYRQALGQGPEFLTYFNYEAQQDKSGLPNDRFSAERPEGSISTLTIQRTEQRDSAMYRCASSRGASYEQYFGPGTRLTVT.

This chain uses TRBV29-1 with TRBJ2-7, with D perhaps given as TRBD1 or TRBD2 (6 bases each). V was clipped by 6 bases and J by 4 bases, with 19 bases between them. CDR1 and CDR2 from the germline V gene are SQVTM and ANQGSEA. The CDR3 consists of 14 residues. CDR3 sequence: CSVGGRGRGYEQYF. CDR3 nucleotide sequence: TGCAGCGTGGGGGGCAGGGGACGAGGGTACGAGCAGTACTTC.

The chain employs TRBV5-6 and TRBJ2-3; 7 nucleotides match TRBD2. CDR1 is SGHDT and CDR2 is YYEEEE in the germline V gene. V was pared by 6 bases and J by 7 bases, with 14 bases of the junction left unmatched. CDR3 length: 15 amino acids. For the CDR3, the DNA is TGTGCCAGCACCACCGGGAGGTTAGAACCTAATACGCAGTATTTT. The encoded protein is CASTTGRLEPNTQYF.

V usage is TRBV11-2 and J usage is TRBJ1-1; D ambiguous. Trimming left V 2 bases short and J 1 base short, with 8 bases between. This CDR3 is 14 amino acids long. Germline V gives CDR1 SGHAT, CDR2 FQNNGV. In DNA, the CDR3 is TGTGCCAGCAGCTTAATGGACCCGAACACTGAAGCTTTCTTT. Translation gives CASSLMDPNTEAFF.

This sequence joins TRBV15 and TRBJ2-5; D not resolved. Trimming cost V 0 bases and J 5 bases, with 7 bases left between them. The length of the CDR3 is 13 residues. Germline-derived CDR1 and CDR2 are LNHNV and YYDKDF (reference sequence). CDR3 nucleotide sequence: TGTGCCACCAGCAGAGATCAGGATGAGACCCAGTACTTC. It specifies CATSRDQDETQYF. Combining the CDR3 with reference TRBV15 and TRBJ2-5 gives the whole variable domain DAMVIQNPRYQVTQFGKPVTLSCSQTLNHNVMYWYQQKSSQAPKLLFHYYDKDFNNEADTPDNFQSRRPNTSFCFLDIRSPGLGDTAMYLCATSRDQDETQYFGPGTRLLVL.

The chain joins TRBV5-5 to TRBJ1-1, with a tentative D call TRBD1 (6 bases). The V end was cut by 5 bases, the J end by 4 bases, with 12 bases between. Germline V gene data show CDR1 as SGHKS and CDR2 as YYEKEE (reference sequence). The CDR3 extends over 13 amino acids. Written as DNA, the CDR3 is TGTGCCAGCAGGCCGGGACACCTCACTGAAGCTTTCTTT. It translates to CASRPGHLTEAFF.

V gene TRBV30 combines with J gene TRBJ2-2, with D possibly TRBD2 on 7 matching bases. The CDR3 is 16 residues long. V was trimmed by 2 bases and J by 0 bases, leaving 13 bases between them. Germline V gives CDR1 GTSNPN, CDR2 SVGIG (reference sequence). CDR3 in amino acids: CAWSNGGGANTGELFF. In DNA, the CDR3 is TGTGCCTGGAGTAATGGCGGGGGCGCGAACACCGGGGAGCTGTTTTTT.

Comments on this clone: Other DNA variants within this sample encode the same CDR3. The CDR3 loop is CAWTPEENIQYF. The CDR3 DNA sequence: TGTGCCTGGACTCCTGAGGAAAACATTCAGTACTTC. This chain joins TRBV30 and TRBJ2-4; D uncertain. CDR3 size: 12 residues. CDR1 and CDR2 from the germline V gene are GTSNPN and SVGIG (reference sequence). Trimming removed 4 bases from V and 5 bases from J, with 9 bases in between.

V and J are TRBV6-5 and TRBJ1-2; D is possibly TRBD1 (5 bases). In germline, CDR1 is MNHEY, CDR2 SVGAGI. V shed 8 bases and J shed 0 bases, with 7 bases lying between them. This CDR3 is 12 amino acids long. The CDR3 nucleotides are TGTGCCAGCGCCAGGGCTAACTATGGCTACACCTTC. Protein sequence: CASARANYGYTF.

The chain couples TRBV5-1 to TRBJ2-7; no reliable D call. V was cut by 4 bases and J by 0 bases, with 14 bases left in between. The CDR3 runs 15 residues. Germline V gene data show CDR1 as SGHRS and CDR2 as YFSETQ. This chain's CDR3 is CASSPDGFSSYEQYF. The DNA for the CDR3 is TGCGCCAGCAGCCCAGACGGTTTTAGCTCCTACGAGCAGTACTTC.

The V call is TRBV9, the J call TRBJ2-2; TRBD2 agrees at 12 bases. The CDR3 has 16 residues. Per the germline V gene, CDR1 is SGDLS and CDR2 is YYNGEE. V shed 4 bases and J 3 bases; nucleotides not matched to a gene: 4. CDR3 bases: TGTGCCAGCAGCCCGACTAGCGGGAGTGACACCGGGGAGCTGTTTTTT. The encoded protein is CASSPTSGSDTGELFF.

The CDR3 coding sequence is TGTGCCAGCTCACCAACTATCACCCGAAGGTCTGGAAACACCATATATTTT. Residues: CASSPTITRRSGNTIYF. The gene calls are TRBV18 and TRBJ1-3, with D uncertain. The CDR3 totals 17 residues. Germline V gives CDR1 KGHSH, CDR2 LQKENI. Trimming took off 2 bases at V and 1 base at J, with 15 bases between the two ends.

The chain recombines TRBV7-8 with TRBJ1-3; D remains ambiguous. Germline CDR1 reads SGHVS; CDR2 reads FQNEAQ. Trimming stripped 5 bases from V and 0 bases from J, with 14 bases between. The CDR3 is 16 amino acids. CDR3 sequence reads: CASSPSEQLSGNTIYF. The CDR3 region has the DNA TGTGCCAGCAGCCCCAGCGAGCAGCTCTCTGGAAACACCATATATTTT. The whole variable domain, filled in from reference TRBV7-8 and TRBJ1-3, reads GAGVSQSPRYKVAKRGQDVALRCDPISGHVSLFWYQQALGQGPEFLTYFQNEAQLDKSGLPSDRFFAERPEGSVSTLKIQRTQQEDSAVYLCASSPSEQLSGNTIYFGEGSWLTVV.

This clone was recorded once. The chain combines TRBV19 with TRBJ2-1; D possibly corresponds to TRBD1 (6 bases). V lost 3 bases and J lost 0, with 15 bases in between. The CDR3 consists of 17 residues. Germline lookup yields CDR1 LNHDA and CDR2 SQIVND (reference sequence). The CDR3 DNA sequence: TGTGCCAGTAGTATTTTAGCGACAGGTTCCTCCTACAATGAGCAGTTCTTC. It yields the protein CASSILATGSSYNEQFF.